The 27 T cell receptor beta chains given below trace back to one sample, sequenced in a study of cytotoxic CD8 clonotypes in ibrutinib-treated CLL. The table came from immunoSEQ multiplex PCR; TCRdb's copy has only in-frame clones and leaves some out. The data show approximately 130,000 clones, under 90% seen once. The sample in question was PBMCs, obtained after 24 months of ibrutinib treatment. These receptors were obtained from a human donor with chronic lymphocytic leukemia.

The chain employs TRBV10-2 and TRBJ2-7, with D possibly TRBD2 on 5 matching bases. Germline V gives CDR1 WSHSY, CDR2 SAAADI. V was pared by 6 bases and J by 3 bases, with 9 bases between. The CDR3 loop spans 12 amino acids. CDR3 in DNA: TGCGCCAGCAGCGTAGCGAGCTACGAGCAGTACTTC. This translates into CASSVASYEQYF.

This chain connects TRBV18 to TRBJ1-1, with D uncertain. The V gene's germline CDR1 is KGHSH and CDR2 LQKENI. The CDR3 is 11 residues long. Deletions cut 3 bases from V and 7 bases from J, with 6 bases between. CDR3 DNA: TGTGCCAGCTCACCGGATGGTGAAGCTTTCTTT. Translating gives CASSPDGEAFF.

CDR3 in amino acids: CASSSPVHSYEQYF. The CDR3 coding sequence is TGTGCCAGCAGCTCCCCGGTCCACTCCTACGAGCAGTACTTC. This sequence joins TRBV5-4 and TRBJ2-7; D gene uncertain. From germline, CDR1 is SGHNT and CDR2 YYREEE (reference sequence). This CDR3 spans 14 amino acids. V lost 3 bases to trimming and J lost 0 bases, with 10 bases between them.

V gene TRBV5-1 combines with J gene TRBJ1-2, with TRBD1 matching over 8 bases. The CDR3 has 14 residues. Germline CDR1 is SGHRS and CDR2 is YFSETQ. V shed 4 bases, J shed 4 bases, and the junction held 6 bases outside the gene matches. CDR3 DNA: TGCGCCAGCAGCAAAACTCAGGGGGCCTATGGCTACACCTTC. This sequence encodes CASSKTQGAYGYTF.

The chain combines TRBV28 with TRBJ2-3; TRBD1 aligns across 10 bases. The CDR3 contains 15 residues. CDR1 and CDR2 from the germline V gene are MDHEN and SYDVKM. The J segment lost 5 bases and the V segment lost 6 bases, leaving 8 bases of the junction unmatched. CDR3 nucleotide sequence: TGTGCCAGCAGCCCGGGACAGGGGATCTTAGATACGCAGTATTTT. Its translation: CASSPGQGILDTQYF.

This sequence joins TRBV5-1 and TRBJ2-3; TRBD2 aligns across 10 bases. The CDR3 has 16 residues. V dropped 3 bases and J dropped 7; count of bases not matched to a gene: 11. From germline, CDR1 is SGHRS and CDR2 YFSETQ. Here the CDR3 reads CASSYSQRGGLNTQYF. The DNA of the CDR3 is TGCGCCAGCAGCTACTCCCAGCGGGGGGGCCTAAATACGCAGTATTTT.

This chain connects TRBV6-6 to TRBJ1-3; TRBD1 agrees at 7 bases. Trimming took 6 bases from V and 3 from J; bases not matched to a gene: 8. From germline, CDR1 is MNHNY and CDR2 SVGAGI (reference sequence). This CDR3 comprises 15 residues. As DNA, the CDR3 is TGTGCCAGCAGCGAGAGGGGACAGCTTGGAAACACCATATATTTT. Protein product: CASSERGQLGNTIYF.

The chain carries TRBV10-3 and TRBJ2-7, with TRBD2 identical over 12 bases. V dropped 5 bases and J dropped 5; count of bases not matched to a gene: 7. CDR1 ENHRY and CDR2 SYGVKD come from the germline V gene. The CDR3 covers 15 residues. CDR3 DNA: TGTGCCATCAGTCCTAGCGGGGGGGCAGTCCACGAGCAGTACTTC. Translating it yields CAISPSGGAVHEQYF.

J is TRBJ2-1 and V is TRBV13, with TRBD1 as a possible D gene (6 bases). The CDR3 sequence is 18 residues long. Germline V gives CDR1 PRHDT, CDR2 FYEKMQ (reference sequence). Deletions cut 3 bases from V and 4 bases from J, with 22 bases between. The CDR3 DNA is TGTGCCAGCAGCTTTCCCCCGGGACAACTTGTCCGTTACAATGAGCAGTTCTTC. This sequence encodes CASSFPPGQLVRYNEQFF.

This chain joins TRBV28 and TRBJ1-2; D remains ambiguous. CDR3 length: 13 residues. CDR1 and CDR2 (germline): MDHEN, SYDVKM. V dropped 6 bases and J dropped 3 bases, with 11 bases sitting between them. The CDR3: CASSPQQYYGYTF. CDR3 coding DNA: TGTGCCAGCAGCCCTCAACAGTACTATGGCTACACCTTC.

This chain links TRBV6-5 with TRBJ1-1; the match to TRBD1 covers 7 bases. This CDR3 spans 14 amino acids. CDR1 is MNHEY, CDR2 SVGAGI, per germline. The J segment lost 6 bases and the V segment lost 6 bases, leaving 10 bases of the junction unmatched. The CDR3 nucleotides read TGTGCCAGCAGCCTTGACAGGGTTCACGCTGAAGCTTTCTTT. It yields the protein CASSLDRVHAEAFF.

Only one count was recorded for this clone. The genes are TRBV5-1 and TRBJ2-3; D unresolved. The CDR3 is 14 amino acids. Germline V lookup: CDR1 SGHRS, CDR2 YFSETQ. Trimming cost V 1 base and J 2 bases, with 8 bases left between them. CDR3 amino acids: CASSLLENTDTQYF. The CDR3 DNA is TGCGCCAGCAGCTTGCTAGAGAACACAGATACGCAGTATTTT.

The chain joins TRBV19 to TRBJ2-5; tentative D call: TRBD2 (5 bases). The V end lost 3 bases, the J end lost 3 bases, and 14 bases lay between the germline ends. In germline, CDR1 is LNHDA, CDR2 SQIVND (reference sequence). The CDR3 sequence is 15 residues long. The CDR3 DNA follows: TGTGCCAGTAGTATTGGTCTAGCAAGGAAAGAGACCCAGTACTTC. Translated, it gives CASSIGLARKETQYF.

This clone showed up many times. V and J are TRBV27 and TRBJ2-7; TRBD1 matches at 8 bases. Germline trimming cut 6 bases from V and 6 bases from J; bases unmatched to any gene: 10. From germline, CDR1 is MNHEY and CDR2 SMNVEV (reference sequence). This CDR3 has 14 residues. CDR3 bases: TGTGCCAGCAGGGCTCACAGGGGGATCGGCGAGCAGTACTTC. It translates to CASRAHRGIGEQYF.

This chain uses TRBV30 with TRBJ1-6; 8 nucleotides align to TRBD1. The CDR3 contains 14 residues. Germline V gene lookup returns CDR1 GTSNPN and CDR2 SVGIG (reference sequence). V was clipped by 5 bases and J by 9 bases; unmatched bases: 9. The CDR3 DNA follows: TGTGCCTGGTCTTCGGGACAGGATCTTTCACCCCTCCACTTT. It translates to CAWSSGQDLSPLHF.

As to this clone: Different DNA sequences within this sample yield the same CDR3. The chain carries TRBV7-2 and TRBJ1-1; D is ambiguous. Trimming took 1 base from V and 1 from J, leaving 7 bases between them. Germline CDR1 SGHTA, CDR2 FQGNSA. The CDR3 is 14 amino acids. CDR3 coding DNA: TGTGCCAGCAGCTTAGTCCCGGGGAACACTGAAGCTTTCTTT. This sequence encodes CASSLVPGNTEAFF.

CDR3 loop: CASSATGVGFSPLHF. CDR3 DNA: TGTGCCAGCAGCGCCACAGGGGTGGGATTTTCACCCCTCCACTTT. The chain employs TRBV9 and TRBJ1-6, with 7 bases lining up with TRBD1. There are 15 residues in the CDR3. Trimming cost V 3 bases and J 9 bases; bases outside gene matches: 9. Germline V gives CDR1 SGDLS, CDR2 YYNGEE.

V gene TRBV30 combines with J gene TRBJ1-1; D is perhaps TRBD1 (6 bases). Trimming left V 1 base short and J 10 bases short, with 22 bases between. The CDR3 sequence is 15 residues long. Germline CDR1 reads GTSNPN; CDR2 reads SVGIG (reference sequence). The CDR3 protein is CAWSENRVMQRGAFF. For the CDR3, the DNA is TGTGCCTGGAGTGAGAACAGGGTGATGCAAAGGGGAGCTTTCTTT.

The rearrangement links TRBV2 to TRBJ2-5, with D possibly matching TRBD2 (7 bases). The CDR3 totals 11 residues. Germline CDR1 reads SNHLY; CDR2 reads FYNNEI. V lost 8 bases, J lost 7 bases, and 11 bases lay in between. The CDR3 DNA sequence: TGTGCCAGCTGGGGGGGCGGGACCCAGTACTTC. This translates into CASWGGGTQYF.

Details on this clone: Other DNA sequences in the same sample also yield this CDR3. The chain has TRBV5-6 and TRBJ2-7; D is unresolved. V lost 0 bases to trimming and J lost 4 bases, with 5 bases between them. The CDR3 is 12 residues long. Germline V gives CDR1 SGHDT, CDR2 YYEEEE. The CDR3 nucleotides read TGTGCCAGCAGCTTGGGAGGATACGAGCAGTACTTC. It is translated as CASSLGGYEQYF.

The chain couples TRBV19 to TRBJ2-7; D remains ambiguous. There are 13 residues in the CDR3. V was trimmed by 8 bases and J by 2 bases, leaving 13 bases between them. Germline V CDR1 and CDR2: LNHDA, SQIVND (reference sequence). The CDR3 DNA reads TGTGCCAGTGCCGCGCCGACCGCCTACGAGCAGTACTTC. Translated: CASAAPTAYEQYF.

The chain is built from TRBV4-3 and TRBJ2-1, with 9 bases lining up with TRBD2. The CDR3 has 18 residues. In germline, CDR1 is LGHNA, CDR2 YSLEER. Trimming removed 0 bases from V and 3 bases from J; junction bases left unmatched: 9. The CDR3 here is CASSQDPSGASNYNEQFF. The CDR3 region has the DNA TGCGCCAGCAGCCAAGATCCTAGCGGGGCCTCCAACTACAATGAGCAGTTCTTC.

J is TRBJ1-2 and V is TRBV5-4, with TRBD1 as a possible D gene (5 bases). This CDR3 spans 15 amino acids. V lost 7 bases and J 1 base, leaving 17 bases between the germline ends. Looked up from germline, CDR1 is SGHNT and CDR2 is YYREEE (reference sequence). The CDR3 loop is CASATGRGSNYGYTF. The CDR3 DNA reads TGTGCCAGCGCCACCGGGAGGGGCAGTAACTATGGCTACACCTTC.

This rearrangement joins TRBV30 to TRBJ2-7, with 7 bases fitting TRBD1. Germline V CDR1 and CDR2: GTSNPN, SVGIG (reference sequence). Trimming removed 4 bases from V and 4 bases from J; junction bases left unmatched: 7. CDR3 length equals 13 residues. The CDR3 protein is CAWNPGTDYEQYF. The CDR3 region has the DNA TGTGCCTGGAACCCCGGGACAGATTACGAGCAGTACTTC.

The CDR3 reads CAWSVTGLINYGYTF. In nucleotides, the CDR3 is TGTGCCTGGAGTGTGACAGGGTTGATTAACTATGGCTACACCTTC. The chain joins TRBV30 to TRBJ1-2; 7 nucleotides match TRBD1. Trimming took 0 bases from V and 1 from J; bases not matched to a gene: 5. The CDR3 runs to 15 residues. Germline assignment: CDR1 GTSNPN and CDR2 SVGIG (reference sequence).

The chain is built from TRBV28 and TRBJ1-1, with D unresolved. Germline values: CDR1 MDHEN, CDR2 SYDVKM. The CDR3 spans 12 residues. Trimming left V 2 bases short and J 9 bases short, with 10 bases between. The CDR3 DNA is TGTGCCAGCAGTTTAGAGGGCAGGAAAGCTTTCTTT. Translated: CASSLEGRKAFF. Full variable domain (remainder filled in from reference TRBV28 and TRBJ1-1): DVKVTQSSRYLVKRTGEKVFLECVQDMDHENMFWYRQDPGLGLRLIYFSYDVKMKEKGDIPEGYSVSREKKERFSLILESASTNQTSMYLCASSLEGRKAFFGQGTRLTVV.

The chain is built from TRBV29-1 and TRBJ2-3, with 7 nucleotides matching TRBD1. The CDR3 has 14 residues. Germline lookup yields CDR1 SQVTM and CDR2 ANQGSEA. Trimming cost V 4 bases and J 2 bases; bases outside gene matches: 6. The CDR3 DNA reads TGCAGCGTTGCCCCTGACAGGGTCACAGATACGCAGTATTTT. It specifies CSVAPDRVTDTQYF.